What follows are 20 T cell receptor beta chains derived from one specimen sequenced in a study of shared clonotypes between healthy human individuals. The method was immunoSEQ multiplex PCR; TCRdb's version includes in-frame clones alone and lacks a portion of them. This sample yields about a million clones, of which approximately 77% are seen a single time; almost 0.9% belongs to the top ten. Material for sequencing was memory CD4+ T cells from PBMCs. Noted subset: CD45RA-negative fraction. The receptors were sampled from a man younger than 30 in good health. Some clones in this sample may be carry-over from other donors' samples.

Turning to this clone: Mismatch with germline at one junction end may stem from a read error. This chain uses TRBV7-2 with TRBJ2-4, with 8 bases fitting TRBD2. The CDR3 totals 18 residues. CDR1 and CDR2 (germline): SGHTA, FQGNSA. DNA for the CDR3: TGTGTCAGCAGCTTATTTACTAGCGGAAGACTAGCCAAAAACATTCAGTACTTC. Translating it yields CVSSLFTSGRLAKNIQYF. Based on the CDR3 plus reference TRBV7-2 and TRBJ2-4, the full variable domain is GAGVSQSPSNKVTEKGKDVELRCDPISGHTALYWYRQSLGQGLEFLIYFQGNSAPDKSGLPSDRFSAERTGGSVSTLTIQRTQQEDSAVYLCVSSLFTSGRLAKNIQYFGAGTRLSVL.

The DNA of the CDR3 is TGTGCCAGCAGTGGGATTACGGGACTAGCGGGACGGGAGCAGTTCTTC. Its protein product is CASSGITGLAGREQFF. V and J are TRBV2 and TRBJ2-1; 13 bases are shared with TRBD2. Germline-derived CDR1 and CDR2 are SNHLY and FYNNEI. CDR3 length: 16 amino acids. V was pared by 4 bases and J by 10 bases, with 10 bases of the junction left unmatched.

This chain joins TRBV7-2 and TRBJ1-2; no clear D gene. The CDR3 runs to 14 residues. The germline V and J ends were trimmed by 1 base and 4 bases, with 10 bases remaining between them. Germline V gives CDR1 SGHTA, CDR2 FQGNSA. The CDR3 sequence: CASSLGSGPYGYTF. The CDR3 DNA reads TGTGCCAGCAGCTTAGGGTCCGGACCCTATGGCTACACCTTC. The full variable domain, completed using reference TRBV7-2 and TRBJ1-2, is GAGVSQSPSNKVTEKGKDVELRCDPISGHTALYWYRQSLGQGLEFLIYFQGNSAPDKSGLPSDRFSAERTGGSVSTLTIQRTQQEDSAVYLCASSLGSGPYGYTFGSGTRLTVV.

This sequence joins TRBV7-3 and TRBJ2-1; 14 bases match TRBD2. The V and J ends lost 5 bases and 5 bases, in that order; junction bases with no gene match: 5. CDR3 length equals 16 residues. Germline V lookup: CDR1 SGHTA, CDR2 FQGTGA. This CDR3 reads CASSQTSGRAHNEQFF. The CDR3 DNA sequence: TGTGCCAGCAGCCAGACTAGCGGGAGGGCTCACAATGAGCAGTTCTTC.

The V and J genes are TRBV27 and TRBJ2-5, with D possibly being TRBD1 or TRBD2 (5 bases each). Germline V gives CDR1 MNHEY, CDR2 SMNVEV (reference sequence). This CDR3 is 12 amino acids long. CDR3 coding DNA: TGTGCACCTCGGGACGGCCTTGAGACCCAGTACTTC. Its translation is CAPRDGLETQYF.

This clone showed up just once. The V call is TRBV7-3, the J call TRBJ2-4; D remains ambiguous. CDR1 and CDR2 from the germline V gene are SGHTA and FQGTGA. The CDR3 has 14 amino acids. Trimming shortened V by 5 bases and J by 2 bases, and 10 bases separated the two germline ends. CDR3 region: CASSDGRTKNIQYF. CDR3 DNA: TGTGCCAGCAGCGACGGTCGAACCAAAAACATTCAGTACTTC.

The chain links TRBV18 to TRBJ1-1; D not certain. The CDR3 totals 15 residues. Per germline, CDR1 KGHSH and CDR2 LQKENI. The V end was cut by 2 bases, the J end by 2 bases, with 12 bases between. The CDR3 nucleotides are TGTGCCAGCTCACCATCCGCAGGTACTAACACTGAAGCTTTCTTT. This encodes CASSPSAGTNTEAFF. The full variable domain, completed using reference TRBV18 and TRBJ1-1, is NAGVMQNPRHLVRRRGQEARLRCSPMKGHSHVYWYRQLPEEGLKFMVYLQKENIIDESGMPKERFSAEFPKEGPSILRIQQVVRGDSAAYFCASSPSAGTNTEAFFGQGTRLTVV.

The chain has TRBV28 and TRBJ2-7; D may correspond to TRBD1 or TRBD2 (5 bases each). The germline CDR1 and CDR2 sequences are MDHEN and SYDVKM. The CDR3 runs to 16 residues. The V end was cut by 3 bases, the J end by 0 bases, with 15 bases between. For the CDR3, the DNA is TGTGCCAGCAGTTTTGAGCTCCGGGGCCTCTCCTACGAGCAGTACTTC. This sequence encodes CASSFELRGLSYEQYF.

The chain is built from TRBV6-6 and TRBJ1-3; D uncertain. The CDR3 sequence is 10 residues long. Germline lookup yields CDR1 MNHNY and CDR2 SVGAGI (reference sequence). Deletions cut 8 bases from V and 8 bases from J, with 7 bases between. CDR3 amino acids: CASGVDTIYF. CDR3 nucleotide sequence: TGTGCCAGCGGGGTGGACACCATATATTTT.

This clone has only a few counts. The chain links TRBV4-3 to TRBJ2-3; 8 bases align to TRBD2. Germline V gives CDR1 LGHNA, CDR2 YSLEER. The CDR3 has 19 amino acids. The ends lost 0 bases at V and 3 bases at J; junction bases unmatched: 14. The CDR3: CASSQDWGHAGGRTDTQYF. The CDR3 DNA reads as TGCGCCAGCAGCCAAGACTGGGGTCATGCGGGAGGAAGGACAGATACGCAGTATTTT.

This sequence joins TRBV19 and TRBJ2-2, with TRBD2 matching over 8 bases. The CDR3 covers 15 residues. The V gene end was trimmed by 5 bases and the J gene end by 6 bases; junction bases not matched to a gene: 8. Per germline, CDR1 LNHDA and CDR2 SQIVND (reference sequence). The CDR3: CASSPNRAGAGELFF. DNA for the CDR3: TGTGCCAGTAGTCCAAACCGAGCGGGAGCCGGGGAGCTGTTTTTT.

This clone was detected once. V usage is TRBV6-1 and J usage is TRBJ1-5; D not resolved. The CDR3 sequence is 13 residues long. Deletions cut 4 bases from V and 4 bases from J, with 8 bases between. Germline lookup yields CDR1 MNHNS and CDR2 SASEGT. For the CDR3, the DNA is TGTGCCAGCAGTGTCCTCGAGAATCAGCCCCAGCATTTT. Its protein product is CASSVLENQPQHF.

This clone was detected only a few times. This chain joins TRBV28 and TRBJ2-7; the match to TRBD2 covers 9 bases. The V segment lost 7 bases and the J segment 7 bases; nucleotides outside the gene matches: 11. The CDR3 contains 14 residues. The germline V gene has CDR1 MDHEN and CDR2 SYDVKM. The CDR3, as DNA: TGTGCCAGCACCCCGGATAGCGGGGGCCGGGAGCAGTACTTC. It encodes CASTPDSGGREQYF.

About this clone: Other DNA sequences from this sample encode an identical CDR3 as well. CDR3 region: CASSLSTDTQYF. The CDR3 bases are TGTGCCAGCAGCTTAAGTACAGATACGCAGTATTTT. The chain recombines TRBV11-3 with TRBJ2-3; no firm D call. There are 12 residues in the CDR3. Trimming cost V 2 bases and J 3 bases, with 3 bases left between them. Germline assignment: CDR1 SGHNT and CDR2 YENEEA. The full variable domain, in which reference TRBV11-3 and TRBJ2-3 provide the parts outside the CDR3, is EAGVVQSPRYKIIEKKQPVAFWCNPISGHNTLYWYLQNLGQGPELLIRYENEEAVDDSQLPKDRFSAERLKGVDSTLKIQPAELGDSAVYLCASSLSTDTQYFGPGTRLTVL.

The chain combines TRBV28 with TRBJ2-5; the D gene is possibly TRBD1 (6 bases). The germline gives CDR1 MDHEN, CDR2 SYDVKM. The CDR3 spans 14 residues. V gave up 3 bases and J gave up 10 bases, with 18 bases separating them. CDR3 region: CASSFYRDQVDQYF. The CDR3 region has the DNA TGTGCCAGCAGTTTCTACAGGGACCAGGTTGACCAGTACTTC. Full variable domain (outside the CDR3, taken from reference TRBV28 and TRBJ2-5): DVKVTQSSRYLVKRTGEKVFLECVQDMDHENMFWYRQDPGLGLRLIYFSYDVKMKEKGDIPEGYSVSREKKERFSLILESASTNQTSMYLCASSFYRDQVDQYFGPGTRLLVL.

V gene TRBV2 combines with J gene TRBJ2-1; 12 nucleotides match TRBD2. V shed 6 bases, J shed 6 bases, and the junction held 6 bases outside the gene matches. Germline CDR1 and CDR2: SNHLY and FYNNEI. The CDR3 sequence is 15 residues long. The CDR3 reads CASSAGLAGANEQFF. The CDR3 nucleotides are TGTGCCAGCAGCGCGGGACTAGCGGGTGCCAATGAGCAGTTCTTC. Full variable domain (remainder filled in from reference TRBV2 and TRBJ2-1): EPEVTQTPSHQVTQMGQEVILRCVPISNHLYFYWYRQILGQKVEFLVSFYNNEISEKSEIFDDQFSVERPDGSNFTLKIRSTKLEDSAMYFCASSAGLAGANEQFFGPGTRLTVL.

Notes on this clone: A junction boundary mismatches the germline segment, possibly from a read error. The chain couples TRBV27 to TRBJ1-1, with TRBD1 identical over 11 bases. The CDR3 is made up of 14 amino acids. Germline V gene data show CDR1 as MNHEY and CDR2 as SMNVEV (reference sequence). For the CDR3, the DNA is TGTGCCGGCAGTGGACAGGGGGCGTACACTGAAGCTTTCTTT. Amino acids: CAGSGQGAYTEAFF.

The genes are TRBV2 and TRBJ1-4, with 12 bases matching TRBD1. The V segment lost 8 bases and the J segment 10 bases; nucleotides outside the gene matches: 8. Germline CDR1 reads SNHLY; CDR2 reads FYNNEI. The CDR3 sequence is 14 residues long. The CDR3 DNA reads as TGTGCCAGCCGCTTAGGGACAGGGGGCGCAAAACTGTTTTTT. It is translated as CASRLGTGGAKLFF.

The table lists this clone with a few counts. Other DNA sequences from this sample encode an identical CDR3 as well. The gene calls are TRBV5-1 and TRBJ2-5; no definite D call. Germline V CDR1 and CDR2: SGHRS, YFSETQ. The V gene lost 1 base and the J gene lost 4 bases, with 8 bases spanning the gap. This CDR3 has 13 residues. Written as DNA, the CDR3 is TGCGCCAGCAGCTTGTGGGGTAGAGAGACCCAGTACTTC. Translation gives CASSLWGRETQYF.

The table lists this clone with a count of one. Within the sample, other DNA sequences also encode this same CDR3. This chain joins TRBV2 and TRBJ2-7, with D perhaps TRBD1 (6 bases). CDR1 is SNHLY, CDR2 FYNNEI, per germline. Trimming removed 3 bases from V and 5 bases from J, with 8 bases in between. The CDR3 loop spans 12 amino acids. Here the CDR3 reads CASSDRGHEQYF. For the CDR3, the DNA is TGTGCCAGCAGTGACAGGGGACACGAGCAGTACTTC.